What follows are 14 T cell receptor beta chains derived from one specimen sequenced in a study of molecular identifiers for immune sequencing clone quantification. TCRdb used MiXCR to reprocess the PCR reads, holding one entry per CDR3 protein. The top ten clones hold approximately 0.84% of a sample with more than 450,000 distinct CDR3 sequences, about a fifth of them seen once. Sequencing was performed on naive CD8+ T cells from blood, with Jurkat cell RNA spiked in. Subset: FACS-sorted CD8+CD4-CCR7+CD45RA+ naive T cells. These receptors were taken from a human donor in good health. Some libraries in this study had Jurkat cell RNA spiked in.

This clonotype was picked up many times. The gene calls are TRBV3-1 and TRBJ2-6, with D tentatively TRBD2 (5 bases). Trimming pared 2 bases from V and 0 bases from J, leaving 20 bases between. This CDR3 comprises 20 residues. Per the germline V gene, CDR1 is LGHDT and CDR2 is YNNKEL (reference sequence). CDR3 loop: CASSQSPLGSGYSGANVLTF. CDR3 nucleotides: TGTGCCAGCAGCCAATCACCCCTGGGGTCGGGGTACTCTGGGGCCAACGTCCTGACTTTC.

This clonotype was seen at least ten times. The chain uses TRBV7-2 and TRBJ2-7, with 8 bases matching TRBD2. Germline lookup yields CDR1 SGHTA and CDR2 FQGNSA. CDR3 length: 14 residues. V lost 5 bases to trimming and J lost 0 bases; unmatched junction nucleotides: 3. CDR3 residues: CASSTGTSSYEQYF. The CDR3 nucleotides read TGTGCCAGCAGCACGGGGACTAGCTCCTACGAGCAGTACTTC.

This clonotype appeared a single time. The CDR3: CASITGGTPYGYTF. DNA for the CDR3: TGTGCCAGCATCACAGGGGGGACCCCGTATGGCTACACCTTC. The gene calls are TRBV12-3 or TRBV12-4 and TRBJ1-2; 8 nucleotides match TRBD1. The CDR3 is made up of 14 amino acids. Trimming removed 7 bases from V and 5 bases from J; junction bases left unmatched: 9.

Many counts were recorded for this clonotype. This CDR3 is CSARPGLAGGLAKNIQYF. CDR3 sequence (DNA): TGCAGTGCTAGACCGGGACTAGCGGGAGGGCTAGCCAAAAACATTCAGTACTTC. V usage is TRBV20-1 and J usage is TRBJ2-4; 16 bases are a match to TRBD2. CDR3 size: 18 residues. Per the germline V gene, CDR1 is DFQATT and CDR2 is SNEGSKA (reference sequence). Trimming cost V 2 bases and J 0 bases; bases outside gene matches: 4.

This clonotype was seen ten or more times. The chain carries TRBV25-1 and TRBJ2-7; D unresolved. V was trimmed by 2 bases and J by 5 bases, leaving 4 bases between them. The CDR3 extends over 11 amino acids. In germline, CDR1 is MGHDK, CDR2 SYGVNS. CDR3 residues: CASSEGNEQYF. The CDR3 bases are TGTGCCAGCAGTGAAGGGAACGAGCAGTACTTC.

The chain couples TRBV29-1 to TRBJ2-1; 8 nucleotides agree with TRBD2. This CDR3 has 16 amino acids. CDR1 is SQVTM, CDR2 ANQGSEA, per germline. V lost 4 bases, J lost 9 bases, and 17 bases stayed unmatched. CDR3 amino acids: CSVAGGAVVVNREQFF. The CDR3 nucleotides are TGCAGCGTTGCCGGGGGGGCGGTCGTAGTGAACCGTGAGCAGTTCTTC.

This clonotype was detected only a few times. The V and J genes are TRBV20-1 and TRBJ2-7, with D uncertain. The CDR3 consists of 13 residues. With 0 bases removed from V and 3 bases from J, the gap between germline ends came to 9 bases. Looked up from germline, CDR1 is DFQATT and CDR2 is SNEGSKA (reference sequence). The CDR3, as DNA: TGCAGTGCTAGAGAAAGGCTAGTCTACGAGCAGTACTTC. Its translation is CSARERLVYEQYF.

This clonotype was seen at least ten times. V usage is TRBV29-1 and J usage is TRBJ2-7, with TRBD1 as a possible D gene (6 bases). This CDR3 has 14 residues. V lost 5 bases and J 5 bases, leaving 19 bases between the germline ends. CDR1 is SQVTM and CDR2 is ANQGSEA in the germline V gene. The CDR3 reads CSVHGDTRIDEQYF. CDR3 sequence (DNA): TGCAGCGTTCATGGGGACACCCGGATCGACGAGCAGTACTTC.

The sample holds a few counts of this clonotype. At one of its ends the junction is not consistent with the germline gene, which may arise from a read error. This rearrangement joins TRBV7-8 to TRBJ1-4, with TRBD1 matching 7 bases. Germline V lookup: CDR1 SGHVS, CDR2 FQNEAQ. The CDR3 extends over 14 amino acids. DNA for the CDR3: TGTGCCAGCAGTTCCGGGACAGTTTTTGAAAAACTGTCTTTT. It encodes CASSSGTVFEKLSF.

V is TRBV3-1 and J is TRBJ1-3; D is unresolved. The V and J ends lost 6 bases and 6 bases respectively, with 18 bases between them. From germline, CDR1 is LGHDT and CDR2 YNNKEL (reference sequence). The CDR3 totals 15 residues. The CDR3 region has the DNA TGTGCCAGCAGTCCCCTGACATACCCGGCAAACACCATATATTTT. Translated: CASSPLTYPANTIYF.

As regards this clonotype: Because the CDR3 is missing its conserved closing phenylalanine or tryptophan, this is likely a read error. The chain combines TRBV13 with TRBJ2-3; no reliable D call. With 4 bases removed from V and 5 bases from J, the gap between germline ends came to 19 bases. CDR3 size: 16 residues. Germline lookup yields CDR1 PRHDT and CDR2 FYEKMQ (reference sequence). CDR3 region: CASSSLFSLDGDTQYL. The CDR3 DNA reads as TGTGCCAGCAGCTCCCTCTTCTCCCTGGACGGAGATACGCAGTATCTT.

This clonotype was seen ten or more times. The chain joins TRBV6-5 to TRBJ2-7; 7 nucleotides align to TRBD2. The CDR3 sequence is 15 residues long. J lost 2 bases, V lost 0 bases, and 4 bases had no gene match. The V gene's germline CDR1 is MNHEY and CDR2 SVGAGI. The CDR3 DNA reads TGTGCCAGCAGTTACTCGAGTGGGGGGGCCTACGAGCAGTACTTC. Protein: CASSYSSGGAYEQYF.

Ten or more counts support this clonotype. The V and J genes are TRBV4-1 and TRBJ1-2; TRBD1 is a possible D gene (5 bases). The V end was cut by 1 base, the J end by 2 bases, with 11 bases between. Germline values: CDR1 MGHRA, CDR2 YSYEKL. CDR3 length equals 15 residues. CDR3 coding DNA: TGCGCCAGCAGCCAAGCAGGGTTAGTAAACTATGGCTACACCTTC. Translation: CASSQAGLVNYGYTF.

V gene TRBV27 combines with J gene TRBJ1-1, with no clear D. Trimming shortened V by 4 bases and J by 1 base, and 7 bases separated the two germline ends. Germline lookup yields CDR1 MNHEY and CDR2 SMNVEV (reference sequence). CDR3 length equals 13 residues. The CDR3 DNA reads as TGTGCCAGCAGTTCCCTAACGAACACTGAAGCTTTCTTT. This sequence encodes CASSSLTNTEAFF.